This T cell receptor (gamma chain) was sequenced during a study of gamma-delta T cells after stem cell transplantation. TCRdb re-called the RT-PCR reads through CATT. The data hold around 820 gamma-chain clones, with about 5.6% observed a single time. On this clone itself: With a far larger clone one base away, a read error is the likely cause.

This receptor was obtained from a human donor. It is not recorded whose cells these are; they may come from a transplant donor. Material: gamma-delta T cells.

The CDR3 DNA is TGTGCCACCTGGGGCGGTTATTATAAGAAACTCTTT. It is translated as CATWGGYYKKLF. V is TRGV2 and J is TRGJ1 or TRGJ2. This CDR3 has 12 amino acids. Losses at the gene ends were 5 bases for V and 3 bases for J; bases not matched to a gene: 4. Germline CDR1 and CDR2: EGSNGY and YDSYNSKV.